The clone carrying this TCR beta chain was detected only a few times. Its antigen is unidentified. These data belong to a study of T-cell memory formation after mild COVID-19. Looking at the study overall: Most TCR clusters belonged to a single donor. Study conclusions and caveats: Pre-infection memory showed some responding clones, and this suggested that cross-reactive memory joined. Still unconfirmed is whether the second-wave clones peaking on day 37 recognized SARS-CoV-2.

Looked up from germline, CDR1 is MNHEY and CDR2 is SMNVEV (reference sequence). This CDR3 is 16 amino acids long. Germline trimming cut 4 bases from V and 3 bases from J; bases unmatched to any gene: 10. Constant-segment primers and 5'RACE yielded cDNA libraries for TCR alpha and TCR beta, each carrying sample barcodes and UMIs. Using its own MiXCR run on the 5' RACE reads, TCRdb lists one record per CDR3 protein. Of under 50,000 distinct CDR3 sequences in the sample, 27% were seen once. The receptor was isolated from a man aged 18 to 30 who had mild COVID-19 (a few samples of this study predate the infection). Cell type and time point are not known. The rearrangement joins TRBV27 to TRBJ2-3; 7 nucleotides align to TRBD2. The sample was PBMCs or a T cell subset sorted from them (not recorded which). The CDR3 here is CASSSAARGFTDTQYF. In DNA, the CDR3 is TGTGCCAGCAGTTCCGCGGCGCGGGGGTTTACAGATACGCAGTATTTT.